The text below deals with one T cell receptor beta chain. As yet, its antigen is unknown. The CDR3 is made up of 15 amino acids. Trimming cost V 4 bases and J 5 bases; bases outside gene matches: 9. The germline V gene has CDR1 MGHRA and CDR2 YSYEKL. The entry originates in a study of shared clonotypes between healthy human individuals. Naive CD8 cells were CD45RO-negative, positively selected for CCR7, excluding terminally differentiated effector memory CD45RA+ cells. Using immunoSEQ multiplex PCR, the repertoire was profiled, and TCRdb retains in-frame clones only, with some absent. This table holds about 2.1 million clones, roughly 91% found once. Overall study results and limits: It was the non-shared clonotypes that had lower generation probabilities than clonotypes shared by all four donors.

The chain uses TRBV4-1 and TRBJ2-5, with 8 nucleotides matching TRBD2. The source is a man aged 18 to 30 in good health. Some clones in this sample may be carry-over from other donors' samples. The sequenced sample was naive CD8+ T cells from PBMCs. CDR3 loop: CASSPRAGGGETQYF. CDR3 in DNA: TGCGCCAGCAGCCCCAGGGCGGGAGGAGGGGAGACCCAGTACTTC.